What follows are 29 T cell receptor beta chains derived from one specimen sequenced in a study of blood T cell repertoires in COVID-19. The repertoire was sequenced with immunoSEQ multiplex PCR; TCRdb's copy has only in-frame clones and lacks some. The repertoire includes 200,000 to 300,000 clones, approximately 88% of them detected once, and 27% sits in the top ten. Sequenced material: peripheral blood. All receptors derive from a man aged 35 to 55 with acute or convalescent COVID-19.

The V call is TRBV30, the J call TRBJ2-1; D may be TRBD2 (6 bases). The V and J ends lost 0 bases and 8 bases respectively, with 23 bases between them. Germline V gives CDR1 GTSNPN, CDR2 SVGIG (reference sequence). The CDR3 is 17 residues long. The CDR3 reads CAWSVPSEGSSSDEQFF. The CDR3 region has the DNA TGTGCCTGGAGTGTACCTAGCGAGGGGAGTTCGAGCGATGAGCAGTTCTTC.

The chain joins TRBV4-2 to TRBJ1-4; no reliable D call. Germline V gives CDR1 LGHNA, CDR2 YNFKEQ. V lost 0 bases to trimming and J lost 8 bases, with 13 bases between them. The CDR3 sequence is 15 residues long. This CDR3 is CASSQEEGRREKLFF. In nucleotides, the CDR3 is TGTGCCAGCAGCCAAGAAGAAGGGAGGCGAGAAAAACTGTTTTTT.

The genes are TRBV11-3 and TRBJ2-1; 8 nucleotides match TRBD1. Per germline, CDR1 SGHNT and CDR2 YENEEA. The CDR3 has 15 amino acids. The junction had 10 bases not matched to a gene; V was cut back by 4 bases and J by 8 bases. In DNA, the CDR3 is TGTGCCAGCAGCTCGAGACAGGGGATAGCCGATGAGCAGTTCTTC. Its protein is CASSSRQGIADEQFF.

The V call is TRBV7-2, the J call TRBJ2-7, with a tentative D call TRBD1 (5 bases). Germline-derived CDR1 and CDR2 are SGHTA and FQGNSA. This CDR3 region has 14 residues. V lost 8 bases, J lost 6 bases, and 20 bases lay in between. The CDR3 loop reads CASASIQGYVEQYF. CDR3 DNA: TGTGCCAGCGCAAGTATCCAGGGTTATGTCGAGCAGTACTTC. Filled out from reference TRBV7-2 and TRBJ2-7, the complete variable domain reads GAGVSQSPSNKVTEKGKDVELRCDPISGHTALYWYRQSLGQGLEFLIYFQGNSAPDKSGLPSDRFSAERTGGSVSTLTIQRTQQEDSAVYLCASASIQGYVEQYFGPGTRLTVT.

V usage is TRBV24-1 and J usage is TRBJ2-3, with TRBD2 identical over 9 bases. Germline values: CDR1 KGHDR, CDR2 SFDVKD. Trimming at V came to 2 bases and at J to 6 bases, leaving 8 bases not matched to a gene. The CDR3 sequence is 16 residues long. CDR3 nucleotides: TGTGCCACCAGTGATTATAGGGCTAGCGGGAAGGATACGCAGTATTTT. Residues: CATSDYRASGKDTQYF.

Ten or more counts support this clone. The chain recombines TRBV19 with TRBJ2-2, with TRBD1 matching 10 bases. CDR1 is LNHDA and CDR2 is SQIVND in the germline V gene (reference sequence). CDR3 size: 16 residues. J was trimmed by 1 base and V by 9 bases; bases with no gene match: 8. CDR3 DNA: TGTGCCAGCCGGGACAGGGGATATAGGAACACCGGGGAGCTGTTTTTT. It is translated as CASRDRGYRNTGELFF. Variable domain in full (rest from reference TRBV19 and TRBJ2-2): DGGITQSPKYLFRKEGQNVTLSCEQNLNHDAMYWYRQDPGQGLRLIYYSQIVNDFQKGDIAEGYSVSREKKESFPLTVTSAQKNPTAFYLCASRDRGYRNTGELFFGEGSRLTVL.

The chain combines TRBV29-1 with TRBJ2-1; TRBD1 aligns across 7 bases. Trimming took 2 bases from V and 7 from J; bases not matched to a gene: 11. This CDR3 region has 15 residues. Germline V gene data show CDR1 as SQVTM and CDR2 as ANQGSEA. The CDR3 sequence is CSVELGHRGWNEQFF. Written as DNA, the CDR3 is TGCAGCGTTGAACTCGGCCACAGGGGCTGGAATGAGCAGTTCTTC.

The rearrangement joins TRBV7-2 to TRBJ1-3; D is undetermined. Germline V gives CDR1 SGHTA, CDR2 FQGNSA. V was clipped by 0 bases and J by 0 bases, with 9 bases between them. The CDR3 runs 16 residues. In DNA, the CDR3 is TGTGCCAGCAGCTTAGCCGGGGATCCCTCTGGAAACACCATATATTTT. As protein: CASSLAGDPSGNTIYF.

V is TRBV5-1 and J is TRBJ2-3; 8 bases match TRBD2. The CDR3 runs 16 residues. V lost 3 bases and J lost 2; bases outside the gene matches: 8. The germline CDR1 and CDR2 sequences are SGHRS and YFSETQ. The CDR3 coding sequence is TGCGCCAGCAGCTGGGGTACTAGCGGTGACACAGATACGCAGTATTTT. Its translation: CASSWGTSGDTDTQYF.

This rearrangement joins TRBV5-1 to TRBJ2-1, with TRBD1 matching over 9 bases. In germline, CDR1 is SGHRS, CDR2 YFSETQ. The CDR3 runs to 15 residues. Unmatched junction bases numbered 9, after V lost 6 bases and J lost 5 bases. The DNA for the CDR3 is TGCGCCAGCATGGTGGGACAGGGTACCCACAATGAGCAGTTCTTC. Translated, it gives CASMVGQGTHNEQFF.

The chain recombines TRBV28 with TRBJ1-1; 9 nucleotides match TRBD1. The CDR3 consists of 14 residues. The germline gives CDR1 MDHEN, CDR2 SYDVKM. V gave up 8 bases and J gave up 5 bases; unmatched junction bases: 9. Written as DNA, the CDR3 is TGTGCCAGCCAGACCGGGACAGGGTGGACTGAAGCTTTCTTT. Translated: CASQTGTGWTEAFF.

The V call is TRBV6-2 or TRBV6-3, the J call TRBJ2-5; 11 bases map to TRBD2. The J segment lost 4 bases and the V segment lost 5 bases, leaving 15 bases of the junction unmatched. There are 18 residues in the CDR3. Germline V gives CDR1 MNHEY, CDR2 SVGEGT. CDR3 DNA: TGTGCCAGCAGTCGGCCTCGACTAGCGGGAACCGGATCAGAGACCCAGTACTTC. It is translated as CASSRPRLAGTGSETQYF.

CDR3 sequence reads: CASSSDRADTQYF. For the CDR3, the DNA is TGTGCCAGCAGTTCGGACAGAGCAGATACGCAGTATTTT. The chain couples TRBV2 to TRBJ2-3; possible D gene TRBD1, 6 bases. The germline V and J ends were trimmed by 5 bases and 4 bases, with 10 bases remaining between them. CDR1 is SNHLY and CDR2 is FYNNEI in the germline V gene. The CDR3 is made up of 13 amino acids. The full variable domain, rest sourced from reference TRBV2 and TRBJ2-3, is EPEVTQTPSHQVTQMGQEVILRCVPISNHLYFYWYRQILGQKVEFLVSFYNNEISEKSEIFDDQFSVERPDGSNFTLKIRSTKLEDSAMYFCASSSDRADTQYFGPGTRLTVL.

The chain couples TRBV10-1 to TRBJ2-1, with a tentative D call TRBD2 (5 bases). This CDR3 is 13 amino acids long. The germline V gene encodes CDR1 WNHNN and CDR2 SYGVQD (reference sequence). V lost 6 bases, J lost 10 bases, and 16 bases lay in between. CDR3 coding DNA: TGCGCCAGCAGCTCATCACTAGAGGAAGAGCAGTTCTTC. It translates to CASSSSLEEEQFF.

V and J are TRBV19 and TRBJ2-1; TRBD1 agrees at 8 bases. CDR1 is LNHDA, CDR2 SQIVND, per germline (reference sequence). After removal of 11 bases from V and 15 bases from J, the junction contained 18 bases not matched to a gene. The CDR3 runs 13 residues. For the CDR3, the DNA is TGTGCCGGGACAGGAACACCCACCACCGTTGGGTTCTTC. Translated, it gives CAGTGTPTTVGFF. Variable domain in full (rest from reference TRBV19 and TRBJ2-1): DGGITQSPKYLFRKEGQNVTLSCEQNLNHDAMYWYRQDPGQGLRLIYYSQIVNDFQKGDIAEGYSVSREKKESFPLTVTSAQKNPTAFYLCAGTGTPTTVGFFGPGTRLTVL.

The V and J genes are TRBV6-5 and TRBJ2-2, with D unresolved. Germline loops: CDR1 MNHEY, CDR2 SVGAGI. This CDR3 is built from 13 residues. V dropped 6 bases and J dropped 2 bases, with 7 bases sitting between them. The CDR3 spells CASSPFNTGELFF. The CDR3 coding sequence is TGTGCCAGCAGCCCCTTCAACACCGGGGAGCTGTTTTTT.

The chain recombines TRBV10-2 with TRBJ1-5, with 9 bases lining up with TRBD1. Trimming at V came to 6 bases and at J to 7 bases, leaving 7 bases not matched to a gene. The CDR3 consists of 14 residues. Germline CDR1 is WSHSY and CDR2 is SAAADI. The CDR3 DNA is TGCGCCAGCAGCTCGGACAGGGGCTGGCAGCCCCAGCATTTT. This gives the protein CASSSDRGWQPQHF.

This clone was detected only once. The chain carries TRBV2 and TRBJ2-5; 8 positions match TRBD1. CDR1 and CDR2 from the germline V gene are SNHLY and FYNNEI. The CDR3 extends over 14 amino acids. V trimming: 8 bases; J trimming: 11 bases; junction bases outside the gene matches: 16. CDR3 DNA: TGTGCCAGCCAAAGGCGACAGGGGTCCGATGTTCAGTACTTC. Translated: CASQRRQGSDVQYF.

This clone was observed a few times. The V call is TRBV10-3, the J call TRBJ1-1; D is ambiguous. Germline CDR1 and CDR2: ENHRY and SYGVKD. The V gene lost 11 bases and the J gene lost 7 bases, with 17 bases spanning the gap. This CDR3 contains 12 residues. CDR3: CASQARRREAFF. As DNA, the CDR3 is TGTGCCTCTCAAGCCCGCAGGCGTGAAGCTTTCTTT.

The chain employs TRBV28 and TRBJ2-1, with D possibly being TRBD2 (7 bases). In germline, CDR1 is MDHEN, CDR2 SYDVKM. V was shortened by 8 bases and J by 7 bases, with 12 bases between the two germline ends. The CDR3 is 12 amino acids. CDR3 DNA: TGTGCCAGCGGGGGGGGGCCAAATGAGCAGTTCTTC. Protein product: CASGGGPNEQFF. The entire variable domain, with the rest obtained from reference TRBV28 and TRBJ2-1, is as follows: DVKVTQSSRYLVKRTGEKVFLECVQDMDHENMFWYRQDPGLGLRLIYFSYDVKMKEKGDIPEGYSVSREKKERFSLILESASTNQTSMYLCASGGGPNEQFFGPGTRLTVL.

The rearrangement joins TRBV28 to TRBJ1-5; TRBD1 is a possible D gene (5 bases). The CDR3 is 14 amino acids. Germline CDR1 is MDHEN and CDR2 is SYDVKM. V lost 7 bases, J lost 1 base, and 11 bases lay in between. CDR3 bases: TGTGCCAGCACCCCCGGGGGGAGCAATCAGCCCCAGCATTTT. Its translation: CASTPGGSNQPQHF. The whole variable domain, filled in from reference TRBV28 and TRBJ1-5, reads DVKVTQSSRYLVKRTGEKVFLECVQDMDHENMFWYRQDPGLGLRLIYFSYDVKMKEKGDIPEGYSVSREKKERFSLILESASTNQTSMYLCASTPGGSNQPQHFGDGTRLSIL.

The sample holds a few counts of this clone. The chain carries TRBV27 and TRBJ1-2, with TRBD1 identical over 8 bases. Germline V gene sequence: CDR1 MNHEY, CDR2 SMNVEV (reference sequence). The CDR3 contains 15 residues. V was clipped by 5 bases and J by 8 bases; unmatched bases: 13. The CDR3 DNA is TGTGCCAGCAGTAGACGGACAGGGCGGAGCGAGGGCTACACCTTC. This gives the protein CASSRRTGRSEGYTF.

The CDR3 DNA follows: TGTGCCAGCATTCGGCAGCCTAGGGGCTCCTACGAGCAGTACTTC. As protein: CASIRQPRGSYEQYF. The V gene is TRBV6-5, the J gene TRBJ2-7; weak D call: TRBD1 (5 bases). The CDR3 loop spans 15 amino acids. Per germline, CDR1 MNHEY and CDR2 SVGAGI. Trimming removed 7 bases from V and 0 bases from J, with 16 bases in between.

The chain has TRBV7-2 and TRBJ1-1, with TRBD1 identical over 8 bases. The CDR3 extends over 16 amino acids. Trimming cost V 4 bases and J 3 bases; bases outside gene matches: 10. Looked up from germline, CDR1 is SGHTA and CDR2 is FQGNSA. Written as DNA, the CDR3 is TGTGCCAGCAGCTCGGGGCAGGGGGCGGGGGACACTGAAGCTTTCTTT. It translates to CASSSGQGAGDTEAFF.

J is TRBJ1-1 and V is TRBV10-3; D remains ambiguous. CDR1 is ENHRY, CDR2 SYGVKD, per germline. The CDR3 sequence is 15 residues long. V was cut by 2 bases and J by 3 bases, with 13 bases left in between. The CDR3 region has the DNA TGTGCCATCAGTGAGGTTGGGCTTAGACACACTGAAGCTTTCTTT. Protein sequence: CAISEVGLRHTEAFF.

This clone was found a few times. V usage is TRBV18 and J usage is TRBJ1-2; D might be TRBD1 (5 bases). The germline CDR1 and CDR2 sequences are KGHSH and LQKENI. V shed 3 bases and J shed 2 bases, with 13 bases lying between them. CDR3 size: 15 residues. CDR3 bases: TGTGCCAGCTCACCCTCCAGGGTAGCCAACTATGGCTACACCTTC. It encodes CASSPSRVANYGYTF.

The chain recombines TRBV9 with TRBJ1-1, with 8 positions matching TRBD1. CDR1 is SGDLS and CDR2 is YYNGEE in the germline V gene. The CDR3 is made up of 12 amino acids. Trimming cost V 3 bases and J 11 bases; bases outside gene matches: 6. CDR3 residues: CASSADQGAAFF. CDR3 DNA sequence: TGTGCCAGCAGCGCAGACCAGGGGGCTGCTTTCTTT.

This clone was recorded only once. One junction end does not reproduce the germline sequence, and a read error may be involved. This chain uses TRBV5-1 with TRBJ2-1, with 10 nucleotides matching TRBD2. Germline V gene data show CDR1 as SGHRS and CDR2 as YFSETQ. This CDR3 region has 15 residues. The CDR3 DNA reads TGCGCCAGCAGCTTGTCAGGACTAGCGGACAACGAGCAGTTCTTC. Amino acid sequence: CASSLSGLADNEQFF.

The genes are TRBV5-1 and TRBJ1-4; D ambiguous. This CDR3 region has 18 residues. Trimming stripped 0 bases from V and 7 bases from J, with 22 bases between. CDR1 is SGHRS and CDR2 is YFSETQ in the germline V gene. The CDR3 DNA sequence: TGCGCCAGCAGCTTGGCAGTGAGCGGTGGCAGTCCAGGTGAAAAACTGTTTTTT. Translated, it gives CASSLAVSGGSPGEKLFF.